This TCR beta chain was recorded in a study of blood T cell repertoires in COVID-19. The protocol was immunoSEQ multiplex PCR, while the TCRdb copy is restricted to in-frame clones and leaves out a portion. The data hold about 310,000 clones, with about nine tenths observed a single time. This CDR3 is built from 19 residues. The germline gives CDR1 MNHNY, CDR2 SVGAGI (reference sequence). Trimming stripped 5 bases from V and 0 bases from J, with 22 bases between. The chain uses TRBV6-6 and TRBJ2-2; maybe TRBD1 (6 bases). The TCR originated in a man aged 50 or older with active or convalescent COVID-19. Sequenced input: peripheral blood. This CDR3 reads CASSRCVPRQVSNTGELFF. As DNA, the CDR3 is TGTGCCAGCAGTCGATGTGTCCCTCGACAGGTTTCGAACACCGGGGAGCTGTTTTTT.